This T cell receptor (beta chain) is from a study of blood T cell repertoires in COVID-19. This CDR3 comprises 13 residues. Trimming at V came to 5 bases and at J to 4 bases, leaving 5 bases not matched to a gene. From germline, CDR1 is LNHDA and CDR2 SQIVND (reference sequence). Assignments of participants to cohorts depended upon their own reported clinical history. Symptom resolution, clearance, or two negative PCRs marked donors in Cohort 3 as recovered. Method: immunoSEQ multiplex PCR; TCRdb's copy keeps in-frame clones and lacks some. The repertoire consists of over 150,000 clones, with roughly 84% occurring once and the leading ten covering approximately 3%.

The specimen sequenced was PBMCs or T cells enriched from blood (not recorded which). V usage is TRBV19 and J usage is TRBJ2-7; 7 bases are shared with TRBD2. This receptor was obtained from a woman aged 25 to 39 who had recovered from COVID-19. Here the CDR3 reads CASSRGRGYEQYF. In nucleotides, the CDR3 is TGTGCCAGTAGTCGGGGGAGGGGATACGAGCAGTACTTC.